This T cell receptor beta chain came from a study of beta chain features in type 1 diabetes. This clone showed up many times. V was clipped by 5 bases and J by 6 bases, with 10 bases between them. Germline V gene lookup returns CDR1 SGHTA and CDR2 FQGNSA. This CDR3 contains 12 residues. Sequencing targeted expressed TCRB transcripts, as all isolated RNA had been reverse transcribed. Assay used: immunoSEQ multiplex PCR; TCRdb lists only in-frame clones, some missing. Altogether around 300,000 clones are present, 7.5% to 9.5% being singletons, with the ten largest covering over 0.8%. This receptor was taken from a woman aged 18-29 years in good health. Specimen: central memory CD4+ T cells from blood. This chain joins TRBV7-2 and TRBJ1-2, with D possibly TRBD1 on 6 matching bases. The CDR3 bases are TGTGCCAGCAGCACAGGGACTCATGGCTACACCTTC. Protein: CASSTGTHGYTF.